This T cell receptor (beta chain) was documented in a study of cytomegalovirus exposure and HLA in healthy donors. Notes on the study in general: Across donors, presence/absence analyses took sequencing depth to be roughly uniform. Rarity marked most TCR sequences, yet some public TCRs occurred in many donors. Cytomegalovirus association was assigned to around 150 TCR beta chains.

Regarding this clone: Its antigen is as yet unknown.

PCR involved 60 Vbeta and 13 Jbeta primers. Per the original data handling: Later work found 65 million to 85 million unique TCR beta chains, with about 10 million shared. Repertoires were generated with immunoSEQ multiplex PCR, while TCRdb's copy carries only in-frame clones and drops some. The V and J calls and the clone size are those of that table, but D and trimming were determined from the DNA. This table has fewer than 140,000 clones, roughly two thirds appearing once. This CDR3 contains 15 residues. Germline V gene lookup returns CDR1 MNHNS and CDR2 SASEGT. V gave up 3 bases and J gave up 4 bases; unmatched junction bases: 5.

This chain joins TRBV6-1 and TRBJ2-3; the match to TRBD1 covers 9 bases. This sequence originates from a female donor in good health and CMV-seronegative. Input material: PBMCs. The CDR3 is CASSDGDRAADTQYF. CDR3 coding DNA: TGTGCCAGCAGTGATGGGGACAGGGCGGCAGATACGCAGTATTTT.